This T cell receptor beta chain was observed in a study of T cells after yellow fever vaccination (dated by TCRdb to about 2019). Concerning the study at large: The SMART-Seq v4 Ultra Low Input RNA kit was used to prepare libraries from fractions with low cell numbers. To track T-cell clones before and after primary and booster YFV17D yellow fever vaccination, bulk TCR alpha and beta repertoires were sequenced longitudinally. Two healthy male donors, one aged 18 to 30 and one aged 30 to 39 years, were included in the cohort. Blood samples were taken at several timepoints before and after primary and secondary immunization, and bulk PBMC replicates and cell subsets were isolated. Summary of the overall study and its limitations: Because the study included only a couple of donors, the extent to which the findings can be generalized is limited. Because abundant contaminating clonotypes from the bulk population could be contained in FACS-sorted repertoires, computational filtering was required. Compared with the primary T-cell response, the secondary T-cell response was weaker but faster, peaking on day 5 rather than day 15. After the booster, most of the clones that had expanded following primary vaccination were detected again (roughly 96% of CD4 and more than 85% of CD8), which suggests that memory was broadly maintained. A small fraction of clonotypes showed up in both the CD4 and CD8 compartments, probably as a result of convergent recombination.

Taken with the paper, the label for treatment or condition translates to: live attenuated yellow fever vaccine strain. Two biological replicates of bulk PBMCs were collected at each blood-draw timepoint. A standard Ficoll-Paque protocol was used to isolate PBMCs from peripheral blood. TriZol was used to extract RNA from bulk PBMCs, from CD4 and CD8 fractions, and from dextramer-positive and dextramer-negative fractions. The junction shows trimming of 5 bases on V and 0 bases on J, plus 15 bases between the germline ends. From the cysteine up to the phenylalanine, the CDR3 has a length of 17 residues. CDR3 DNA is the only sequence kept; it has 51 bases, read in frame from the first base. The germline V gene sets CDR1 to SGHRS and CDR2 to YFSETQ. Synthesis of TCR cDNA relied on 5'RACE template switching, a step that introduced a universal primer site along with unique molecular identifiers. cDNA synthesis was primed from both the TCR alpha and TCR beta constant segments. Library amplification used two PCR steps, and the second PCR step added sample barcodes and sequencing adapters. Sequencing of libraries was performed on Illumina HiSeq 2500 (2x100 bp) or NovaSeq (2x150 bp). As for how the authors treated the data: MIGEC was used to demultiplex reads and collapse the reads into UMI consensus sequences, and MiXCR was used for V(D)J alignment. Clonotypes responding to the vaccine were identified with edgeR on replicate PBMC samples, with the criteria of FDR below 0.01 and a log2 fold change above 5 up to day 15. Bulk clonotypes were assigned CD4 or CD8 identity according to which sequenced CD4 or CD8 repertoire held them at higher abundance. The public sequencing data were trimmed at Q25 with fastp and processed into clonotypes with MiXCR by TCRdb, which kept only in-frame beta chains. Every entry covers one CDR3 protein and lists the most common genes and DNA from its rows. TCRdb's processing, not the study's, gives the V and J calls here. This sample lists some 500,000 distinct CDR3 sequences; about 14% were detected once. Roughly 13% of the sample rests with the top ten.

Concerning this clonotype itself: The specificity of this receptor is unknown. It has no much larger one-base neighbor in the sample; base qualities were not kept.

Sample: PBMCs, taken on the day of the yellow fever booster vaccination. This sequence was found in a man aged 25 to 40 who received the YFV17D yellow fever vaccine. In this chain, TRBV5-1 is recombined with TRBJ2-6, and TRBD1 may be the D gene, going by 6 matching bases. The DNA sequence reads TGCGCCAGCAGGCCCCCGGGACATGTCTCTGGGGCCAACGTCCTGACTTTC. Protein translation: CASRPPGHVSGANVLTF.